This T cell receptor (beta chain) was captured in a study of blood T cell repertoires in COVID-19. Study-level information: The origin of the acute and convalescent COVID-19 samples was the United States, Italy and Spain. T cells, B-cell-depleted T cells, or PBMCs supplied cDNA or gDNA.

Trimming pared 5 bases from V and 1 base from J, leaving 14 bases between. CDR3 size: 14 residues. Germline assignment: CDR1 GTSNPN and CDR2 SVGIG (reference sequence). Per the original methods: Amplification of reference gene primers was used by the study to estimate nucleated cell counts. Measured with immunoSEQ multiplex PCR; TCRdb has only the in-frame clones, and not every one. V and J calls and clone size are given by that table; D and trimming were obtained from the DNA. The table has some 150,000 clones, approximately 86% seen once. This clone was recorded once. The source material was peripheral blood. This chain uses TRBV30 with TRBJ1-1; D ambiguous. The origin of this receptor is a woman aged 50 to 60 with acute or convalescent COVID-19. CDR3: CAWSRGRGNTEAFF. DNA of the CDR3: TGTGCCTGGTCACGAGGCCGAGGGAACACTGAAGCTTTCTTT.